Listed here are 5 T cell receptor beta chains from one sample, sequenced in a study of shared clonotypes between healthy human individuals. The naive CD8 subset, CD45RO-negative cells positively selected for CCR7, excluded terminally differentiated effector memory CD45RA+ cells. Here immunoSEQ multiplex PCR was the method, and the copy in TCRdb shows in-frame clones only, minus some. This sample yields approximately 600,000 clones, of which about 95% are seen a single time; over 0.1% belongs to the top ten. The sequenced sample was naive CD8+ T cells sorted from blood. Receptors originate from a woman in her twenties or thirties in good health.

This chain joins TRBV7-2 and TRBJ2-7, with D hard to call. Germline values: CDR1 SGHTA, CDR2 FQGNSA. V dropped 2 bases and J dropped 7 bases, with 6 bases sitting between them. The CDR3 is 11 residues long. The CDR3 region has the DNA TGTGCCAGCAGCTTATTCCCTGAGCAGTACTTC. Translated, it gives CASSLFPEQYF.

The J gene is TRBJ1-1, the V gene TRBV13; no clear D. The CDR3 has 13 residues. Germline V gene sequence: CDR1 PRHDT, CDR2 FYEKMQ (reference sequence). Trimming cost V 4 bases and J 1 base, with 7 bases left between them. CDR3 protein: CASSSSANTEAFF. The DNA of the CDR3 is TGTGCCAGCAGCTCCTCGGCGAACACTGAAGCTTTCTTT.

This chain uses TRBV9 with TRBJ1-1; 7 bases map to TRBD1. The ends lost 3 bases at V and 12 bases at J; junction bases unmatched: 8. Germline assignment: CDR1 SGDLS and CDR2 YYNGEE. CDR3 length: 12 amino acids. CDR3 in DNA: TGTGCCAGCAGCGGGGGACAGCTTGGGACTTTCTTT. As protein: CASSGGQLGTFF.

This rearrangement joins TRBV13 to TRBJ2-7, with TRBD2 identical over 10 bases. This CDR3 region has 16 residues. Losses at the gene ends were 4 bases for V and 0 bases for J; bases not matched to a gene: 6. CDR1 PRHDT and CDR2 FYEKMQ come from the germline V gene (reference sequence). CDR3 region: CASSSTGTSDSYEQYF. The DNA of the CDR3 is TGTGCCAGCAGCTCCACCGGGACTAGCGACTCCTACGAGCAGTACTTC.

The rearrangement links TRBV19 to TRBJ2-1, with 10 bases matching TRBD2. With 5 bases clipped from V and 7 bases from J, the junction kept 8 bases outside the gene matches. The CDR3 has 15 amino acids. The germline V gene has CDR1 LNHDA and CDR2 SQIVND (reference sequence). The DNA for the CDR3 is TGTGCCAGTAGTGTCCTAGCGGGAGTGGGGAATGAGCAGTTCTTC. It is translated as CASSVLAGVGNEQFF.